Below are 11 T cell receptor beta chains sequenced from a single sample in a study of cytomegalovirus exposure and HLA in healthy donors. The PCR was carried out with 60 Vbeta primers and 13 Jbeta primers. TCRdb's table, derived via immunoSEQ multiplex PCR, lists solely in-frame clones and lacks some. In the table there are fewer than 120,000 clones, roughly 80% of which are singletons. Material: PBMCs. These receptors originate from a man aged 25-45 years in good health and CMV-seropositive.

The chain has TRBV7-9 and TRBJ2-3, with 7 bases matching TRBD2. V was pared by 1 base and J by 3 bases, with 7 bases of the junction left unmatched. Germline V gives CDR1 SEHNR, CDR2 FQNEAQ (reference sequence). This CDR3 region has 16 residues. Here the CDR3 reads CASSLVRGGGTDTQYF. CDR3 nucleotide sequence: TGTGCCAGCAGCTTAGTTCGGGGCGGGGGAACAGATACGCAGTATTTT.

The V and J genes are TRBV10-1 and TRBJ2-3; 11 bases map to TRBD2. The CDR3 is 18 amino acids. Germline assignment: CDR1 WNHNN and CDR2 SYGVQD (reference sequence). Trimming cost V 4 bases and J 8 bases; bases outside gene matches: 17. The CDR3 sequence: CASSAGLAGGKALGTQYF. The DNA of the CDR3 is TGCGCCAGCAGTGCCGGGCTAGCGGGGGGAAAAGCACTTGGTACGCAGTATTTT.

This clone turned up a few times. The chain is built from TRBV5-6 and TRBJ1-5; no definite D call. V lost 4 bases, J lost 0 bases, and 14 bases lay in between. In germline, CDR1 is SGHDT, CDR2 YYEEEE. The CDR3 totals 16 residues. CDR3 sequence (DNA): TGTGCCAGCAGCAGGAACAGCCTCTATAGCAATCAGCCCCAGCATTTT. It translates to CASSRNSLYSNQPQHF.

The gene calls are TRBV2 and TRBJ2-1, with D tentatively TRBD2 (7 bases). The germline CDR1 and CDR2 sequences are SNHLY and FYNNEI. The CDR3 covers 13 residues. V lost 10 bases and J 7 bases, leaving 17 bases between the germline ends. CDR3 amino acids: CATGAGVLNEQFF. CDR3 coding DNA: TGTGCCACAGGGGCGGGGGTCCTTAATGAGCAGTTCTTC.

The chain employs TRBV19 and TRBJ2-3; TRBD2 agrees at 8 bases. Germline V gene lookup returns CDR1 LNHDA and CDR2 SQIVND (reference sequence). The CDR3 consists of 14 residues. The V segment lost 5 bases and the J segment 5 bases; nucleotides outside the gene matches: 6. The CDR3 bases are TGTGCCAGTAGTCCCCGGGGGGGAGTAGATACGCAGTATTTT. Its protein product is CASSPRGGVDTQYF.

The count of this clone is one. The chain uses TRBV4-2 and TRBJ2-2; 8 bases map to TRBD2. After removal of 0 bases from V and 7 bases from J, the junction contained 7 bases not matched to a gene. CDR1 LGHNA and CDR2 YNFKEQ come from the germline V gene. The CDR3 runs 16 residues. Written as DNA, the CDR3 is TGTGCCAGCAGCCAAGAAGAAGGTAGCGGGGTCGGGGAGCTGTTTTTT. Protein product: CASSQEEGSGVGELFF.

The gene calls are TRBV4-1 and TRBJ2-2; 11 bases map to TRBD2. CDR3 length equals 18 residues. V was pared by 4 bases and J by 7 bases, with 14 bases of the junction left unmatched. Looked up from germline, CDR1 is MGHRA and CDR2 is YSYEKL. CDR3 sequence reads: CASSPSPNSGGVHGELFF. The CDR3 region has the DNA TGCGCCAGCAGCCCCAGCCCAAATAGCGGGGGGGTCCACGGGGAGCTGTTTTTT.

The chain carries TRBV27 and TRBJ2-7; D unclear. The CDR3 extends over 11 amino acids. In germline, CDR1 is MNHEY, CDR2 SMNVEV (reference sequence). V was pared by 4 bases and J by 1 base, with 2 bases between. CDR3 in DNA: TGTGCCAGCAGTTCATCCTACGAGCAGTACTTC. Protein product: CASSSSYEQYF.

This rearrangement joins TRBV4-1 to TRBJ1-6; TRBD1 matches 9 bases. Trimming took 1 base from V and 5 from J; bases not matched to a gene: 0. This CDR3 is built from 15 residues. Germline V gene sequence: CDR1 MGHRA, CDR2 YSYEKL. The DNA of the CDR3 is TGCGCCAGCAGCCAAGGGACAGGGGATAATTCACCCCTCCACTTT. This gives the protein CASSQGTGDNSPLHF.

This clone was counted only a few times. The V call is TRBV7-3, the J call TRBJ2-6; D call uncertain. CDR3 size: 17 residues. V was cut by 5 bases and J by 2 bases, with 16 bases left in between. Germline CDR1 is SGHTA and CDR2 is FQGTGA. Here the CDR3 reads CASSPPYGAPGANVLTF. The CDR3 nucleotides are TGTGCCAGCAGCCCTCCCTACGGAGCTCCTGGGGCCAACGTCCTGACTTTC.

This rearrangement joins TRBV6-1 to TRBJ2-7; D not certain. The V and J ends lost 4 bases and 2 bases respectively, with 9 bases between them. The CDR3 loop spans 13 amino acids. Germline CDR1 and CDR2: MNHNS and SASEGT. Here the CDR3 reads CASSVAVTYEQYF. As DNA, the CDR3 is TGTGCCAGCAGTGTGGCGGTTACCTACGAGCAGTACTTC.